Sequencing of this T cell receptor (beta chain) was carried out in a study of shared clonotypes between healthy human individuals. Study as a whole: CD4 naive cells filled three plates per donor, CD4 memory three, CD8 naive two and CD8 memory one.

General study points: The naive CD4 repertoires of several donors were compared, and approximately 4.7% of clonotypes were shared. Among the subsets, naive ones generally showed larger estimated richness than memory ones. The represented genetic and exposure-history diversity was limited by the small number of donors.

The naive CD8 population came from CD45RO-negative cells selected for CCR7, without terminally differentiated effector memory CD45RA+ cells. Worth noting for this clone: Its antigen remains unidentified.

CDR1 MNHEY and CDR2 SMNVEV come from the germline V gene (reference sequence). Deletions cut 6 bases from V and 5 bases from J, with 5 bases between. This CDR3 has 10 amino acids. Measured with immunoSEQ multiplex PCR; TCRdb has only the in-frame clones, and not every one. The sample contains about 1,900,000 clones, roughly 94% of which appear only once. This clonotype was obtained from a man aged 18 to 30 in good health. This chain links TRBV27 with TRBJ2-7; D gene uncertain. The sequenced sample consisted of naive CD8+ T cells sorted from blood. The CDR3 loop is CASSHNEQYF. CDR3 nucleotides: TGTGCCAGCAGCCATAACGAGCAGTACTTC.